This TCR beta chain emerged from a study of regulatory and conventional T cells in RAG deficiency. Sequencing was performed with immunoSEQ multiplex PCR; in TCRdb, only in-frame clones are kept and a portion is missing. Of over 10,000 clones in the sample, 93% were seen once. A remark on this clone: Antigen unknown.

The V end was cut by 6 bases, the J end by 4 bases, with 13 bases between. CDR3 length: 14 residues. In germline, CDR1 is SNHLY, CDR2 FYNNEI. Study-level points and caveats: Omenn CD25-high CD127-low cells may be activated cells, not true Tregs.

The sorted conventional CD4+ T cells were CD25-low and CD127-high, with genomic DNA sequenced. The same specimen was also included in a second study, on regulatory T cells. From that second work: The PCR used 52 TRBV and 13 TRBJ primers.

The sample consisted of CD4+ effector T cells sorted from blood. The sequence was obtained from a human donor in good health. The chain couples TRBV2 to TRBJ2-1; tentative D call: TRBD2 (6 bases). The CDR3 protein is CASSAVGGYNEQFF. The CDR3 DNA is TGTGCCAGCAGCGCGGTCGGGGGTTACAATGAGCAGTTCTTC.